Below are 5 T cell receptor beta chains sequenced from a single sample in a study of CD8 T cells in Susac syndrome (dated by TCRdb to the late 2010s). The library was built by means of the immunoSEQ multiplex PCR assay. RNA was extracted using the RNeasy kit, and roughly 0.5 to 1 ug of the RNA was reverse transcribed with random hexamers. Through fastp at Q25 and MiXCR, TCRdb rebuilt clones from the public reads, retaining in-frame beta chains. Every CDR3 protein is listed once, alongside the most common genes and DNA of its rows. This sample holds about 150,000 distinct CDR3 sequences; 95% to 96% were observed only once. In total, the top ten clones hold approximately 0.15% of the sample. Material for sequencing was CD8+ T cells from PBMCs. The source is a human donor with multiple sclerosis.

This clonotype was recorded only once. This chain connects TRBV12-3 or TRBV12-4 to TRBJ1-1; D ambiguous. This CDR3 is built from 13 residues. V was shortened by 8 bases and J by 3 bases, with 13 bases between the two germline ends. The CDR3 spells CASLGARHTEAFF. As DNA, the CDR3 is TGTGCCAGCTTGGGCGCTAGGCACACTGAAGCTTTCTTT.

This chain links TRBV5-6 with TRBJ2-7, with TRBD2 matching 9 bases. The V segment lost 7 bases and the J segment 1 base; nucleotides outside the gene matches: 6. This CDR3 is built from 14 residues. Germline CDR1 reads SGHDT; CDR2 reads YYEEEE. CDR3 bases: TGTGCCAGCTGCCAGCGGGGGGATTCCTACGAGCAGTACGTC. This codes for CASCQRGDSYEQYV.

Details on this clonotype: The junction differs from germline at one of its ends, possibly a read error. The chain employs TRBV11-2 and TRBJ2-1; D gene uncertain. The CDR3 consists of 12 residues. Germline lookup yields CDR1 SGHAT and CDR2 FQNNGV. The CDR3 sequence is CASRLGMNEQFF. CDR3 DNA sequence: TGTGCCAGCAGGTTAGGTATGAATGAGCAGTTCTTC.

The chain has TRBV25-1 and TRBJ2-5, with D unclear. The V gene's germline CDR1 is MGHDK and CDR2 SYGVNS. The CDR3 runs 13 residues. V was pared by 3 bases and J by 4 bases, with 9 bases between. CDR3 sequence reads: CASSEGNGETQYF. The CDR3 DNA follows: TGTGCCAGCAGTGAGGGGAATGGAGAGACCCAGTACTTC.

The chain couples TRBV7-9 to TRBJ2-3; unclear D gene. Trimming removed 0 bases at V and 0 bases at J, with 7 bases between. This CDR3 contains 15 residues. CDR1 and CDR2 from the germline V gene are SEHNR and FQNEAQ (reference sequence). The CDR3 sequence: CASSLAISSTDTQYF. CDR3 DNA sequence: TGTGCCAGCAGCTTAGCGATATCCAGCACAGATACGCAGTATTTT.